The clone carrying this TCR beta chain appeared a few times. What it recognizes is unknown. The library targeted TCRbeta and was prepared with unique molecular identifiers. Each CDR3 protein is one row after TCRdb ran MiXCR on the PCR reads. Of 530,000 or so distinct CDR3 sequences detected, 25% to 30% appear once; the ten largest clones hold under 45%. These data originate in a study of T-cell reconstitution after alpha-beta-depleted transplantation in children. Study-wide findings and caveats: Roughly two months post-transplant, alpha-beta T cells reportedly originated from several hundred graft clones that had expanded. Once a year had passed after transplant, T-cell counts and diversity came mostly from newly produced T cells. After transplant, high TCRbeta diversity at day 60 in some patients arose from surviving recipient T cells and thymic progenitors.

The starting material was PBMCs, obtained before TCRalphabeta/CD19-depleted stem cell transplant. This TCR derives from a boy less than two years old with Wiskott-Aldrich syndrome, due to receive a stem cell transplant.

The CDR3 spells CASSPWTGGAFEQYF. The CDR3 coding sequence is TGTGCCAGCAGCCCTTGGACAGGGGGGGCCTTCGAGCAGTACTTC. The rearrangement uses TRBV7-9 and TRBJ2-7; TRBD1 agrees at 10 bases. Germline loops: CDR1 SEHNR, CDR2 FQNEAQ (reference sequence). V lost 5 bases to trimming and J lost 6 bases; unmatched junction nucleotides: 10. The CDR3 is 15 amino acids.